Listed below are T cell receptor beta chains from one sample, sequenced in a study of PD-1 blockade in classical Hodgkin lymphoma. The protocol was immunoSEQ multiplex PCR, while the TCRdb copy is restricted to in-frame clones and leaves out a portion. The data contain about 85,000 clones, about nine tenths of them singletons. This specimen consisted of peripheral blood mononuclear cells (PBMCs), obtained before the second cycle of nivolumab. Every receptor here comes from a human donor with classical Hodgkin lymphoma. CDR3s include the opening cysteine and the closing phenylalanine or tryptophan. Each record gives: D gene, clone size, V gene, J gene, CDR3 protein, CDR3 DNA. D genes are given only for firm matches. Only part of the rows carry a size: once, few, many, or a class if the clone is expanded.

>TRBD2|NA|TRBV29-1|TRBJ2-3
CSVDGGVTDTQYF
TGCAGCGTTGACGGGGGGGTCACAGATACGCAGTATTTT
>NA|NA|TRBV10-3|TRBJ1-3
CAIIQNSGNTIYF
TGTGCCATCATTCAGAACTCTGGAAACACCATATATTTT
>NA|few|TRBV10-1|TRBJ2-7
CASSDGLEQYF
TGCGCCAGCAGTGACGGGCTAGAGCAGTACTTC
>NA|once|TRBV30|TRBJ1-4
CAWSRGSNEKLFF
TGTGCCTGGAGCCGAGGTTCTAATGAAAAACTGTTTTTT
>NA|NA|TRBV25-1|TRBJ1-3
CASRPGGHGNTIYF
TGTGCCAGCCGTCCGGGGGGGCATGGAAACACCATATATTTT
>TRBD2|NA|TRBV28|TRBJ2-1
CASSGLAGPAKFF
TGTGCCAGCAGCGGACTAGCGGGTCCGGCAAAGTTCTTC
>TRBD2|NA|TRBV27|TRBJ2-7
CASSRRLAGDYEQYF
TGTGCCAGCAGTCGAAGACTAGCGGGAGACTACGAGCAGTACTTC
>TRBD2|NA|TRBV10-3|TRBJ2-7
CAISRLAGADEQYF
TGTGCCATCAGCCGACTAGCGGGAGCGGACGAGCAGTACTTC
>TRBD1|few|TRBV10-1|TRBJ2-7
CASSGQGVSPYEQYF
TGCGCCAGCAGTGGACAGGGGGTCTCCCCGTACGAGCAGTACTTC
>TRBD1|NA|TRBV5-1|TRBJ1-1
CASSLRQGAPLGTEAFF
TGCGCCAGCAGCTTGAGACAGGGGGCTCCCTTAGGGACTGAAGCTTTCTTT
>NA|NA|TRBV19|TRBJ2-2
CASAPWGAFNTGELFF
TGTGCCAGCGCCCCTTGGGGGGCTTTCAACACCGGGGAGCTGTTTTTT
>NA|few|TRBV5-5|TRBJ1-2
CASRVTGPFYGYTF
TGTGCCAGCAGAGTAACAGGGCCCTTCTATGGCTACACCTTC
>NA|NA|TRBV2|TRBJ1-1
CASSIPGVRNTEAFF
TGTGCCAGCAGCATCCCGGGGGTGAGGAACACTGAAGCTTTCTTT
>NA|NA|TRBV15|TRBJ1-1
CATSREVKRGNTEAFF
TGTGCCACCAGCAGAGAGGTCAAGCGGGGTAACACTGAAGCTTTCTTT
>NA|NA|TRBV9|TRBJ2-3
CASSVGTGTSTDTQYF
TGTGCCAGCAGCGTAGGAACCGGGACTAGCACAGATACGCAGTATTTT
>NA|NA|TRBV19|TRBJ2-1
CASKVVDFRTDHEQFF
TGTGCCAGCAAGGTGGTGGACTTTCGGACAGACCACGAGCAGTTCTTC
>TRBD2|once|TRBV6-4|TRBJ2-1
CASRPTSGRSNNEQFF
TGTGCCAGCAGACCGACTAGCGGGAGATCTAATAATGAGCAGTTCTTC
>TRBD1|NA|TRBV6-6|TRBJ1-3
CASSYQGQGNTIYF
TGTGCCAGCAGTTACCAGGGACAGGGAAACACCATATATTTT
>TRBD2|once|TRBV7-7|TRBJ2-1
CASSLGRAGIGNEQFF
TGTGCCAGCAGCTTAGGTCGAGCGGGAATAGGGAATGAGCAGTTCTTC
>NA|NA|TRBV11-2|TRBJ1-1
CASSLARGNTEAFF
TGTGCCAGCAGCTTAGCCCGGGGGAACACTGAAGCTTTCTTT
>TRBD2|NA|TRBV19|TRBJ2-3
CASSIGGGAGGGDTQYF
TGTGCCAGTAGTATCGGTGGTGGAGCGGGAGGAGGAGATACGCAGTATTTT
>NA|NA|TRBV6-5|TRBJ1-3
CASSLQDLPGNTIYF
TGTGCCAGCAGCCTACAGGATTTGCCTGGAAACACCATATATTTT
>TRBD2|NA|TRBV10-3|TRBJ2-1
CAIGPSGRPYNEQFF
TGTGCCATCGGACCCAGCGGGAGGCCCTATAATGAGCAGTTCTTC
>NA|NA|TRBV4-2|TRBJ2-7
CASSLTTAREQYF
TGTGCCAGCAGCTTGACGACCGCTCGGGAGCAGTACTTC
>NA|NA|TRBV6-4|TRBJ1-1
CASSDRGVTEAFF
TGTGCCAGCAGTGACAGAGGGGTCACTGAAGCTTTCTTT
>TRBD2|NA|TRBV6-4|TRBJ2-1
CASRSTGTSGSNEQFF
TGTGCCAGCAGAAGTACCGGGACTAGCGGGAGCAATGAGCAGTTCTTC
>NA|NA|TRBV10-3|TRBJ2-5
CAISTGAEETQYF
TGTGCCATCAGCACCGGGGCTGAGGAGACCCAGTACTTC
>NA|NA|TRBV7-9|TRBJ2-7
CASSKTPYEQYF
TGTGCCAGCAGCAAAACCCCCTACGAGCAGTACTTC
>NA|NA|TRBV5-6|TRBJ1-2
CASSLEQTSYSNYGYTF
TGTGCCAGCAGCTTGGAACAGACCTCTTATTCTAACTATGGCTACACCTTC
>TRBD1|NA|TRBV30|TRBJ1-2
CAWSVQGAPRGGYTF
TGTGCCTGGAGTGTGCAGGGGGCCCCAAGGGGCGGCTACACCTTC
>TRBD1|once|TRBV6-5|TRBJ1-5
CASSYQGADQPQHF
TGTGCCAGCAGTTACCAGGGGGCCGATCAGCCCCAGCATTTT
>NA|NA|TRBV28|TRBJ2-1
CAIRKLGSWYEQFF
TGTGCCATTCGCAAATTAGGGAGTTGGTATGAGCAGTTCTTC
>NA|NA|TRBV5-1|TRBJ2-3
CASSPITGTDTQYF
TGCGCCAGCAGCCCCATCACAGGCACAGATACGCAGTATTTT
>NA|NA|TRBV15|TRBJ1-5
CATSRDWGQPQHF
TGTGCCACCAGCAGAGATTGGGGACAGCCCCAGCATTTT
>NA|NA|TRBV19|TRBJ2-7
CASSIGQGINEQYF
TGTGCCAGTAGTATAGGCCAGGGGATAAACGAGCAGTACTTC
>NA|NA|TRBV7-2|TRBJ2-7
CASSLFASPGDEQYF
TGTGCCAGCAGCTTATTCGCGAGTCCCGGCGACGAGCAGTACTTC
>TRBD1|NA|TRBV6-6|TRBJ2-2
CASSYAGTGFTGELFF
TGTGCCAGCAGTTACGCCGGGACAGGTTTCACCGGGGAGCTGTTTTTT
>TRBD2|NA|TRBV25-1|TRBJ2-7
CASSSLAGSNYEQYF
TGTGCCAGCAGTAGTCTAGCGGGCAGCAACTACGAGCAGTACTTC
>NA|NA|TRBV23-1|TRBJ1-1
CASSQSGGWENTEAFF
TGCGCCAGCAGTCAATCGGGGGGGTGGGAGAACACTGAAGCTTTCTTT
>NA|few|TRBV7-9|TRBJ1-1
CASSPDPSNTEAFF
TGTGCCAGCAGCCCAGACCCTTCAAACACTGAAGCTTTCTTT
>NA|NA|TRBV4-1|TRBJ2-7
CASSQIRDGYEQYF
TGCGCCAGCAGCCAAATCCGGGACGGCTACGAGCAGTACTTC
>NA|NA|TRBV27|TRBJ2-7
CASSAIGRSYEQYF
TGTGCCAGCAGTGCCATCGGACGGAGCTACGAGCAGTACTTC
>NA|NA|TRBV25-1|TRBJ1-1
CASRFNTEAFF
TGTGCCAGCAGGTTTAACACTGAAGCTTTCTTT
>NA|NA|TRBV19|TRBJ1-1
CASTPLRAEAFF
TGTGCCAGTACCCCGCTAAGGGCTGAAGCTTTCTTT
>NA|NA|TRBV5-1|TRBJ2-3
CASSLRIADTDTQYF
TGCGCCAGCAGCTTGAGAATAGCGGACACAGATACGCAGTATTTT
>NA|NA|TRBV10-3|TRBJ2-7
CAISDVQVVYYEQYF
TGTGCCATCAGTGATGTCCAGGTCGTCTACTACGAGCAGTACTTC